These T cell receptor beta chains were read from a single sample in a study of T cell responses to AZD1222 COVID-19 vaccine. Repertoires were generated with immunoSEQ multiplex PCR, while TCRdb's copy carries only in-frame clones and drops some. The profile covers roughly 120,000 clones, with under 90% appearing a single time and approximately 7.5% taken by the ten largest. The input for sequencing was peripheral blood, taken on day 0 of AZD1222 vaccination. These receptors all stem from an adult in good health. Each CDR3 is given without its conserved first and last residue. D genes are given only for firm matches. Size tells how often a clone was seen (once, few, many) or the class of an expanded clone, and some rows leave it out.

d_call,v_call,j_call,clone_size,cdr3_aa
.,TRBV28,TRBJ1-5,.,ASSLDSNQPQH
.,TRBV19,TRBJ1-5,once,ASSRDAGDQPQH
.,TRBV3-1/TRBV3-2,TRBJ1-1,.,ASSQGRQAGVRF
TRBD2,TRBV5-1,TRBJ2-3,.,ASSLGIAGDTDTQY
.,TRBV2,TRBJ2-3,once,ASSEGGAKDTQY
.,TRBV19,TRBJ2-3,.,ASRFSKGDTQY
TRBD2,TRBV20-1,TRBJ2-1,once,SADWGGEQF
.,TRBV3-1/TRBV3-2,TRBJ1-2,.,ASSQVGITTHYGYT
TRBD2,TRBV11-2,TRBJ2-2,.,ASSSTSGTAGELF
.,TRBV2,TRBJ1-4,.,ASSEARVGQGGEKLF
.,TRBV6-1,TRBJ1-1,.,ASSEGGLIAEAF
.,TRBV29-1,TRBJ1-1,.,SVGQALEAF
TRBD1,TRBV28,TRBJ2-7,few,ASSSGQGIEQY
.,TRBV5-1,TRBJ2-6,.,ASSLERGTSGANVLT
.,TRBV11-2,TRBJ2-2,.,ASSSLRGTGELF
TRBD2,TRBV25-1,TRBJ2-1,.,ASGSLAGGGYNEQF
.,TRBV27,TRBJ2-3,.,ASSREPLPTDTQY
.,TRBV6-2/TRBV6-3,TRBJ1-1,few,ASSYLQGLYTEAF
.,TRBV27,TRBJ2-7,.,ASGHWIFYEQY
.,TRBV7-9,TRBJ1-1,.,ASSSREGLNEAF
.,TRBV7-9,TRBJ1-6,.,ASSFGDYNSPLH
.,TRBV19,TRBJ1-5,once,ATSAGSGNQPQH
.,TRBV2,TRBJ2-1,.,ASSEARTTYNEQF
.,TRBV7-2,TRBJ2-1,.,ASSSGRLGYNEQF
.,TRBV5-4,TRBJ2-3,.,ASSLAGVRWTDTQY
.,TRBV28,TRBJ1-2,.,ASSLYTGDGYT
TRBD2,TRBV7-2,TRBJ2-1,.,ASSLVSGGPYEQF
.,TRBV10-3,TRBJ1-2,.,AINGVYSDGYT
.,TRBV5-1,TRBJ2-6,once,ASSLGGSGANVLT
.,TRBV19,TRBJ1-6,.,ASSMYRVSPLH
.,TRBV18,TRBJ2-7,.,ASSPAGPPAYEQY
.,TRBV5-1,TRBJ2-2,once,ASSLRSGTLDTGELF
.,TRBV28,TRBJ1-4,.,ASSSGSIEKLF
TRBD2,TRBV5-1,TRBJ2-1,.,ASSGGLSSYNEQF
.,TRBV2,TRBJ2-2,.,ASKEGTNTGELF
TRBD1,TRBV5-4,TRBJ1-2,.,ASSIGSGTVYGYT
.,TRBV7-9,TRBJ2-1,.,ASSPTGGRSNEQF
.,TRBV7-2,TRBJ2-7,.,ASSSPSGTDYEQY
.,TRBV5-4,TRBJ2-3,.,ASTLGGAQGMTDTQY
TRBD2,TRBV29-1,TRBJ2-3,.,SVDRGSGGATDTQY
.,TRBV5-4,TRBJ2-7,.,ASSLSNEQY
.,TRBV28,TRBJ1-2,.,ASSFDRGYGYT
TRBD2,TRBV7-6,TRBJ2-7,.,ASSLKGLAYTYEQY
.,TRBV9,TRBJ2-2,few,ASSPRGGQSWSGELF
.,TRBV5-3,TRBJ2-2,.,ATRGGRPSEELF
.,TRBV21-1,TRBJ1-1,few,ATWETARNTEAF
TRBD1,TRBV5-1,TRBJ2-1,few,ASSTDRGLGEQF
TRBD1,TRBV28,TRBJ1-2,.,ASSPDRGRKGYT
TRBD1,TRBV7-3,TRBJ1-2,.,ASSSRQGFTNYGYT
.,TRBV30,TRBJ1-1,.,AWREGLNTEAF
TRBD1,TRBV30,TRBJ1-2,.,AWTRQGAGGYT
TRBD1,TRBV6-1,TRBJ1-2,.,ASSDTGQIYGYT
.,TRBV28,TRBJ1-2,.,ASSLASNYGYT
.,TRBV5-4,TRBJ1-3,.,ASSRDRYSGNTIY